These 4 T cell receptor beta chains share one sample of origin, sequenced in a study of human T cells and chemical hapten exposure listed by TCRdb under 2021. Receptors were amplified or captured by RACE. Sequencing was carried out with a NextSeq 500. TCRdb ran its own pipeline on the public reads, namely fastp trimming at Q25 and MiXCR clone calling, and kept in-frame beta chains. Every distinct CDR3 protein forms one entry, paired with its most common genes and DNA. In all, the sample holds 180,000 or so distinct CDR3 sequences, and roughly 14% of those were seen once. Of the sample, less than 2% falls within the top ten clones. The sample's time point label, in plain terms: patch test 1, 2 weeks after DPC sensitization. The treatment or condition label here, explained by the study, means: therapeutic diphenylcyclopropenone sensitization with weekly scalp DPC. Sequenced here: whole blood, sampled in connection with sensitization to the hapten diphenylcyclopropenone (DPC). Receptors were obtained from a woman younger than 45 with alopecia areata. Some clones in this sample may be carry-over from other donors' samples.

The chain has TRBV10-3 and TRBJ2-1; D is perhaps TRBD2 (5 bases). CDR1 ENHRY and CDR2 SYGVKD come from the germline V gene. V was cut by 6 bases and J by 10 bases, with 10 bases left in between. The CDR3 is 11 amino acids. The CDR3 sequence is CAISELGEQFF. The CDR3 coding sequence is TGTGCCATCAGCGAACTAGGGGAGCAGTTCTTC.

This clonotype turned up a few times. Germline is not matched at one junction end, which may reflect a read error. This chain links TRBV10-3 with TRBJ2-1; 9 nucleotides match TRBD2. Germline assignment: CDR1 ENHRY and CDR2 SYGVKD. This CDR3 comprises 13 residues. The CDR3 here is CAISGVLAGERFF. The CDR3 region has the DNA TGTGCCATCAGTGGGGTATTAGCGGGAGAGCGGTTCTTC.

The chain joins TRBV7-9 to TRBJ1-2; D unresolved. The CDR3 runs to 13 residues. Trimming stripped 0 bases from V and 10 bases from J, with 12 bases between. Germline lookup yields CDR1 SEHNR and CDR2 FQNEAQ (reference sequence). The CDR3 sequence: CASSLAGMRYYTF. The CDR3 coding sequence is TGTGCCAGCAGCTTAGCAGGGATGAGATACTACACCTTC. The whole variable domain, remainder taken from reference TRBV7-9 and TRBJ1-2, is DTGVSQNPRHKITKRGQNVTFRCDPISEHNRLYWYRQTLGQGPEFLTYFQNEAQLEKSRLLSDRFSAERPKGSFSTLEIQRTEQGDSAMYLCASSLAGMRYYTFGSGTRLTVV.

The table lists this clonotype with many counts. The rearrangement uses TRBV20-1 and TRBJ2-3; no firm D call. Germline CDR1 is DFQATT and CDR2 is SNEGSKA (reference sequence). V was pared by 4 bases and J by 0 bases, with 11 bases between. The CDR3 sequence is 14 residues long. The CDR3 protein is CSANYLISTDTQYF. In nucleotides, the CDR3 is TGCAGTGCTAATTACCTCATCAGCACAGATACGCAGTATTTT.